This TCR beta chain was obtained from a study of blood T cell repertoires in COVID-19. Background on the study: Researchers got acute and convalescent COVID-19 samples from the United States, Italy and Spain. Sources were T cells, B-cell-depleted T cells, or PBMCs; the material itself was cDNA or gDNA.

This clone was seen only a few times. As originally analysed: Counts of nucleated cells, estimated from reference gene primer amplification, were obtained. Sequenced by immunoSEQ multiplex PCR; TCRdb stores in-frame clones only, minus some. V, J and clone size derive from that table, while D and trimming were established from the DNA sequence. The table lists fewer than 110,000 clones, 84% of them singletons. The CDR3 has 13 residues. V lost 0 bases and J lost 7, with 10 bases in between. CDR1 is GTSNPN and CDR2 is SVGIG in the germline V gene (reference sequence). The chain couples TRBV30 to TRBJ1-5; D not certain. The TCR was taken from a human donor in a cohort sampled during active COVID-19. Sequencing was performed on peripheral blood. CDR3 sequence: CAWSVGRSQPQHF. CDR3 DNA: TGTGCCTGGAGTGTGGGCAGGTCCCAGCCCCAGCATTTT.